This TCR beta chain was captured in a study of immune cell composition in non-small cell lung cancer. Study-level background: Most cases were lung adenocarcinoma or squamous cell carcinoma. Points from the study as a whole: Smoking pack-years did not significantly correlate with tumour TCR-beta clonality. In adenocarcinoma, maximal tumour-associated clone frequency tracked TIL tumour reactivity.

The CDR3 covers 19 residues. Germline CDR1 MDHEN, CDR2 SYDVKM. The V segment lost 6 bases and the J segment 4 bases; nucleotides outside the gene matches: 15. A word on this clone: Its cognate antigen is unknown.

Profiling relied on immunoSEQ multiplex PCR, and the TCRdb table lists in-frame clones only, not all of them. Of roughly 1,000 clones listed, roughly 81% are singletons. Normal lung was taken at the farthest possible site, at least 3 cm from tumour. This chain connects TRBV28 to TRBJ2-2; 12 bases fit TRBD2. The sample comprised non-adjacent lung tissue. The TCR sequence derives from a human donor with non-small cell lung cancer. The CDR3 loop reads CASRSTSSLAGGVTGELFF. The CDR3 DNA sequence: TGTGCCAGCAGGTCCACCTCATCCCTAGCGGGAGGGGTCACCGGGGAGCTGTTTTTT.